The sequence of this TCR beta chain was determined in a study of blood T cells in healthy people across ages. The use of a sample-barcoded 5' primer and a J-beta primer mix characterized a second PCR of 7 to 11 cycles. TCRdb reprocessed the 5' RACE reads with MiXCR, giving one entry per CDR3 protein. The sample has about 1.6 million distinct CDR3 sequences; around 36% are singletons. Trimming at V came to 5 bases and at J to 8 bases, leaving 9 bases not matched to a gene. Germline V gives CDR1 MDHEN, CDR2 SYDVKM. The CDR3 consists of 14 residues. Study-level findings and limits: PBMCs left unsorted prevented a conclusive naive versus antigen-experienced comparison. Those diversity estimates obtained from one million T cells were thought to be underestimates.

This clonotype was observed a few times. The antigen remains unidentified. The clonotype was recovered from a woman in her 30s in good health. The sequenced sample was blood. The chain couples TRBV28 to TRBJ2-3; 8 bases map to TRBD2. The CDR3 DNA is TGTGCCAGCAGTCCCGGACTAGCCCGGGCTACGCAGTATTTT. Its protein is CASSPGLARATQYF.